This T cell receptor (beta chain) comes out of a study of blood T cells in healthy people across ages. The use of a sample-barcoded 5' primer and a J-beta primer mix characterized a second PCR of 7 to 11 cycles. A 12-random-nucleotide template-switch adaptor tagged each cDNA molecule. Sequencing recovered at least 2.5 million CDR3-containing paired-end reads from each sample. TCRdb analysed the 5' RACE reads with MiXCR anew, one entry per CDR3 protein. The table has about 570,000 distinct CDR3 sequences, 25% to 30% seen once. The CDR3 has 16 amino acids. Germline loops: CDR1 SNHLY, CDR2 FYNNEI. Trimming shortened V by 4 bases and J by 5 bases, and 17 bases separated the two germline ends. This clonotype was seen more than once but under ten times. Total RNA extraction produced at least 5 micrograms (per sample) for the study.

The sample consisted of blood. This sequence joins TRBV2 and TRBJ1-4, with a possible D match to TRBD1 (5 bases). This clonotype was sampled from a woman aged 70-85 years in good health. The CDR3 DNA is TGTGCCAGCAGTGCTTTGGGGCAGCTTCGCAATGAAAAACTGTTTTTT. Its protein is CASSALGQLRNEKLFF.